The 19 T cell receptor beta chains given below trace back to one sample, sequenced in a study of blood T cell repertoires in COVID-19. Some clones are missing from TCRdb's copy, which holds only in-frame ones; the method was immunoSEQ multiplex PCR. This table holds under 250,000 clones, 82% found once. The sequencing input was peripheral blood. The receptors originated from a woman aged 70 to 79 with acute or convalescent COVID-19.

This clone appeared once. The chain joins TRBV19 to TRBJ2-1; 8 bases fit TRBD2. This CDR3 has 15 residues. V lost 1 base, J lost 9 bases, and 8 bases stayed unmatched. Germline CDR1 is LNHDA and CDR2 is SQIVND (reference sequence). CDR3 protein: CASSIAGGAGGEQFF. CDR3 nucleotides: TGTGCCAGTAGTATAGCCGGGGGGGCCGGGGGTGAGCAGTTCTTC.

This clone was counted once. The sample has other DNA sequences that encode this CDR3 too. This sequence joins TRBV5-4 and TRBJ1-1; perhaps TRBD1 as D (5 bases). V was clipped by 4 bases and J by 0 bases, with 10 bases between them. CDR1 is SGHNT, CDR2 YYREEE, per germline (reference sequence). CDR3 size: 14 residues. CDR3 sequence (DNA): TGTGCCAGCAGCCCTCAGGGCATGAACACTGAAGCTTTCTTT. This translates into CASSPQGMNTEAFF.

In DNA form, the CDR3 reads TGTGCCAGCAGCTTAGCGGGTCAGGTCCTATATGGCTACACCTTC. Protein sequence: CASSLAGQVLYGYTF. The chain joins TRBV7-2 to TRBJ1-2; D not resolved. This CDR3 has 15 residues. V lost 0 bases and J 5 bases, leaving 13 bases between the germline ends. CDR1 and CDR2 from the germline V gene are SGHTA and FQGNSA.

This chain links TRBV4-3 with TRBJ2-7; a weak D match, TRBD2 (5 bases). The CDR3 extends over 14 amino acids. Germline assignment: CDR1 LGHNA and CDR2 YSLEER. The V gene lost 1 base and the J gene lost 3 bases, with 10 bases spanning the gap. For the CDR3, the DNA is TGCGCCAGCAGCCAAGTTCCGGGAAACTACGAGCAGTACTTC. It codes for CASSQVPGNYEQYF.

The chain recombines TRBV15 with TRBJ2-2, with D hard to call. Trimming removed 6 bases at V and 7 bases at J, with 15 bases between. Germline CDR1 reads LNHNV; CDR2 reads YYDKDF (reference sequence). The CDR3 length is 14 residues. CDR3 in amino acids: CATRAGQPRGELFF. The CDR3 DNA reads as TGTGCCACCAGGGCTGGGCAGCCTCGCGGGGAGCTGTTTTTT.

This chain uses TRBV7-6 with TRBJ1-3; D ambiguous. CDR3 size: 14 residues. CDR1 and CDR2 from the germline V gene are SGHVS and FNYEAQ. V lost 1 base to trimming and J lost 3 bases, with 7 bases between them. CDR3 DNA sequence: TGTGCCAGCAGCTTAGGCGGGCATGGAAACACCATATATTTT. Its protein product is CASSLGGHGNTIYF. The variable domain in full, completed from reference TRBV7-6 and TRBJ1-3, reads GAGVSQSPRYKVTKRGQDVALRCDPISGHVSLYWYRQALGQGPEFLTYFNYEAQQDKSGLPNDRFSAERPEGSISTLTIQRTEQRDSAMYRCASSLGGHGNTIYFGEGSWLTVV.

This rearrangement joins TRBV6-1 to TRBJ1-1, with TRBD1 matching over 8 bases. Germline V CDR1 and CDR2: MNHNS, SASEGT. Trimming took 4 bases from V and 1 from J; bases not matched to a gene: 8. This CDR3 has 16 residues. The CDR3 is CASSGLVGTGNTEAFF. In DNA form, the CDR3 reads TGTGCCAGCAGTGGCCTCGTCGGGACAGGGAACACTGAAGCTTTCTTT.

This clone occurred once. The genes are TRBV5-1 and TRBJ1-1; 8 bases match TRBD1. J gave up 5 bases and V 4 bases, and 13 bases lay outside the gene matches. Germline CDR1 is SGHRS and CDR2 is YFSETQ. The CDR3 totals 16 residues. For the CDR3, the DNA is TGCGCCAGCAGCATATGGGGAACAGGGGGACAGACTGAAGCTTTCTTT. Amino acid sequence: CASSIWGTGGQTEAFF. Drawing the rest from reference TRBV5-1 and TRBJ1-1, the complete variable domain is KAGVTQTPRYLIKTRGQQVTLSCSPISGHRSVSWYQQTPGQGLQFLFEYFSETQRNKGNFPGRFSGRQFSNSRSEMNVSTLELGDSALYLCASSIWGTGGQTEAFFGQGTRLTVV.

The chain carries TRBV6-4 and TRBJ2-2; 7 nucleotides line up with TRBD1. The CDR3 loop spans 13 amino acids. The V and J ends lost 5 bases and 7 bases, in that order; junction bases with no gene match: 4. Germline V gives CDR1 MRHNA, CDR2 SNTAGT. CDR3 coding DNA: TGTGCCAGCAGTTCCCAGGGGGTCGGGGAGCTGTTTTTT. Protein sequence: CASSSQGVGELFF.

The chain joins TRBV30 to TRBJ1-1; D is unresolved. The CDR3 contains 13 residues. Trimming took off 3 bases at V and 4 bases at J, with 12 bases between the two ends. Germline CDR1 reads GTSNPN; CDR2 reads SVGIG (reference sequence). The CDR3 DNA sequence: TGTGCCTGGAGCGGAGTAGGCTTCACTGAAGCTTTCTTT. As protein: CAWSGVGFTEAFF.

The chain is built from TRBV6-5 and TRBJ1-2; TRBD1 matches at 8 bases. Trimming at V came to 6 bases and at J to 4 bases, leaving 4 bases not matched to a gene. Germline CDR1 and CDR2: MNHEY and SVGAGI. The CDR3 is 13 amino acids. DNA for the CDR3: TGTGCCAGCAGAGTGACAGGGGCCTATGGCTACACCTTC. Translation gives CASRVTGAYGYTF.

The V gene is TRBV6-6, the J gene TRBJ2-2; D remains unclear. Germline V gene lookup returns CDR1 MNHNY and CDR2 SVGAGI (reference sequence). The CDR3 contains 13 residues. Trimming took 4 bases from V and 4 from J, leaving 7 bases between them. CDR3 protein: CASSSYSTGELFF. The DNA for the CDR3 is TGTGCCAGCAGTTCCTATTCCACCGGGGAGCTGTTTTTT.

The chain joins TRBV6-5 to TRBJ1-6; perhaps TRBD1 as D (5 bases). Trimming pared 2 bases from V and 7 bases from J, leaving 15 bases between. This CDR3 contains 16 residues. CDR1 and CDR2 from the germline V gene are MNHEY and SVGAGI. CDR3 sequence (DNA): TGTGCCAGCAGTTACGCTTTTGGGGCGTCAAATTCACCCCTCCACTTT. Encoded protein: CASSYAFGASNSPLHF.

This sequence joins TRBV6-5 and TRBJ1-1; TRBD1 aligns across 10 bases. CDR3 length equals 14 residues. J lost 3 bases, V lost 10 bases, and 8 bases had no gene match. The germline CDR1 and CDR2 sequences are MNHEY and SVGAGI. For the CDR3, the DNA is TGTGCCACACGACAGGGGGCTAAAGACACTGAAGCTTTCTTT. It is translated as CATRQGAKDTEAFF.

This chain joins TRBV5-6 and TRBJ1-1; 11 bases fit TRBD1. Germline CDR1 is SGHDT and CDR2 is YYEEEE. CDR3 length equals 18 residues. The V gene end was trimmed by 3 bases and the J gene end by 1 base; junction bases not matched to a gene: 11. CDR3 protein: CASSSPGTGGFRNTEAFF. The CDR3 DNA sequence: TGTGCCAGCAGCTCCCCCGGGACAGGGGGTTTTCGGAACACTGAAGCTTTCTTT.

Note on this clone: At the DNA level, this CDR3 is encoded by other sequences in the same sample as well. CDR3 region: CATQGSSGNTIYF. In nucleotides, the CDR3 is TGTGCCACCCAGGGTTCCTCTGGAAACACCATATATTTT. The chain has TRBV10-3 and TRBJ1-3; the D gene is possibly TRBD1 (5 bases). This CDR3 comprises 13 residues. CDR1 is ENHRY, CDR2 SYGVKD, per germline. The V gene lost 10 bases and the J gene lost 0 bases, with 10 bases spanning the gap.

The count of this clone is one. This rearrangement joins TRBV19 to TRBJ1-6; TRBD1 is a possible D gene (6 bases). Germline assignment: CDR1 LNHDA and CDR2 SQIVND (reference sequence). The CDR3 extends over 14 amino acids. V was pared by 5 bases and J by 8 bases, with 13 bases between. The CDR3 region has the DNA TGTGCCAGTAGTGAAGACAGGCGGGATTCACCCCTCCACTTT. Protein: CASSEDRRDSPLHF.

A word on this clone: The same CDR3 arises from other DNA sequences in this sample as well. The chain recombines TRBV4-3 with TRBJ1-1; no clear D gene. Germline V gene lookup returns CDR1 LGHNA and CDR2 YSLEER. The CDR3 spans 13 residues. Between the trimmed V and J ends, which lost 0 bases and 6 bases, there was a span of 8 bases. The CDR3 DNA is TGCGCCAGCAGCCAAGATAGGAGGGCTGAAGCTTTCTTT. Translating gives CASSQDRRAEAFF.

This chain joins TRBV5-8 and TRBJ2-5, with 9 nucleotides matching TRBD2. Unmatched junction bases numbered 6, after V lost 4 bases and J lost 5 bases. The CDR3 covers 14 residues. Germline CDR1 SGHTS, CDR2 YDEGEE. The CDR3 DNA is TGTGCCAGCAGCCATACCCTAGCGGGGGAGACCCAGTACTTC. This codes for CASSHTLAGETQYF.